This T cell receptor beta chain was identified during a study of T cell responses to AZD1222 COVID-19 vaccine. TCRdb keeps only in-frame clones here, not all; method: immunoSEQ multiplex PCR. The sample consists of 120,000 or so clones, more than 75% of them appearing once. The germline CDR1 and CDR2 sequences are SGHDN and FVKESK. V lost 3 bases, J lost 2 bases, and 4 bases stayed unmatched. The CDR3 length is 15 residues. This TCR derives from an adult who received the AZD1222 COVID-19 vaccine. This rearrangement joins TRBV14 to TRBJ2-7; 10 positions match TRBD2. This material consisted of peripheral blood, taken 28 days after the second AZD1222 dose. CDR3 protein: CASSHLSGGAYEQYF. The CDR3 nucleotides are TGTGCCAGCAGCCATTTAAGCGGGGGGGCCTACGAGCAGTACTTC. The variable domain in full, with the rest retrieved from reference TRBV14 and TRBJ2-7, is EAGVTQFPSHSVIEKGQTVTLRCDPISGHDNLYWYRRVMGKEIKFLLHFVKESKQDESGMPNNRFLAERTGGTYSTLKVQPAELEDSGVYFCASSHLSGGAYEQYFGPGTRLTVT.